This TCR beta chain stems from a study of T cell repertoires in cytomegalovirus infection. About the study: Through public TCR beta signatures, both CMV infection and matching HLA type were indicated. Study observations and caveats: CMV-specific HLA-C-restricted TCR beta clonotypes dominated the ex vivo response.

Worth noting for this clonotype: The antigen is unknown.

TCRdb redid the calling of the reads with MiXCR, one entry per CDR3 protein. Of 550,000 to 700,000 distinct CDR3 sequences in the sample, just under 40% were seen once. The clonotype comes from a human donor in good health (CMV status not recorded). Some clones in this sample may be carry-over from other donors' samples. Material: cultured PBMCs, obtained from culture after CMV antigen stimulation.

CDR3 coding DNA: TGTGCCAGCAGCTTAGGTACCTACGAAGAGACCCAGTACTTC. This sequence encodes CASSLGTYEETQYF. The V call is TRBV7-6, the J call TRBJ2-5; the D is unclear. Looked up from germline, CDR1 is SGHVS and CDR2 is FNYEAQ. With 1 base removed from V and 3 bases from J, the gap between germline ends came to 9 bases. The CDR3 has 14 residues.